The 14 T cell receptor beta chains in this list originate from one sample, sequenced in a study of response to subunit inactivated influenza vaccine. Each CDR3 protein is one row after TCRdb ran MiXCR on the RT-PCR reads. The sample holds some 500,000 distinct CDR3 sequences, less than 30% seen once. This sample comprised CD4+ T cells sorted from PBMCs, obtained about 5 days after vaccination. Every receptor here comes from a man between 45 and 60 years old who received an inactivated influenza vaccine.

CDR3 coding DNA: TGCGCCAGCAGCCAAGATCGGGGGAGGGACATTCAGTACTTC. Protein product: CASSQDRGRDIQYF. This chain joins TRBV4-1 and TRBJ2-4; 7 bases match TRBD2. Germline-derived CDR1 and CDR2 are MGHRA and YSYEKL. Trimming removed 0 bases from V and 8 bases from J; junction bases left unmatched: 4. This CDR3 has 14 residues.

The chain joins TRBV12-3 or TRBV12-4 to TRBJ1-5, with D hard to call. The CDR3 length is 14 residues. V lost 2 bases and J lost 5, with 10 bases in between. The CDR3 DNA reads TGTGCCAGCAGTTTATCCGTGTCCCATCAGCCCCAGCATTTT. Its protein product is CASSLSVSHQPQHF.

This rearrangement joins TRBV5-1 to TRBJ2-7, with D perhaps matching TRBD2 (5 bases). Between the trimmed V and J ends, which lost 0 bases and 6 bases, there was a span of 10 bases. CDR1 is SGHRS, CDR2 YFSETQ, per germline. This CDR3 is built from 13 residues. CDR3 nucleotides: TGCGCCAGCAGCTTGGACCCGGGAACCGAGCAGTACTTC. Translated: CASSLDPGTEQYF.

The chain employs TRBV15 and TRBJ1-1; perhaps TRBD1 as D (5 bases). CDR1 is LNHNV, CDR2 YYDKDF, per germline (reference sequence). Between the trimmed V and J ends, which lost 0 bases and 5 bases, there was a span of 10 bases. This CDR3 contains 14 residues. The CDR3 is CATSREGGWTEAFF. The DNA of the CDR3 is TGTGCCACCAGCAGAGAGGGGGGGTGGACTGAAGCTTTCTTT.

This clonotype was observed a handful of times. The chain carries TRBV7-2 and TRBJ1-2, with TRBD1 matching 10 bases. The ends lost 5 bases at V and 5 bases at J; junction bases unmatched: 8. Germline V lookup: CDR1 SGHTA, CDR2 FQGNSA. The CDR3 has 15 residues. CDR3 in DNA: TGTGCCAGCAGCGCGCGGACAGGGGGTGAATATGGCTACACCTTC. Translation gives CASSARTGGEYGYTF.

The J gene is TRBJ1-5, the V gene TRBV2; D unresolved. V was cut by 8 bases and J by 0 bases, with 8 bases left in between. Germline CDR1 SNHLY, CDR2 FYNNEI. This CDR3 spans 13 amino acids. The DNA of the CDR3 is TGTGCCAGCGATTGGCGTAGCAATCAGCCCCAGCATTTT. Encoded protein: CASDWRSNQPQHF. Together with reference TRBV2 and TRBJ1-5, the CDR3 gives the full variable domain: EPEVTQTPSHQVTQMGQEVILRCVPISNHLYFYWYRQILGQKVEFLVSFYNNEISEKSEIFDDQFSVERPDGSNFTLKIRSTKLEDSAMYFCASDWRSNQPQHFGDGTRLSIL.

The V call is TRBV21-1, the J call TRBJ2-3; the table's TRBD2 call for D was not verified on the DNA. TRBV21-1 is termed a pseudogene. The CDR3 is made up of 16 amino acids. The CDR3 loop reads CASSKGTSGVVDTQYF. CDR3 DNA sequence: TGTGCCAGCAGCAAGGGGACTAGCGGGGTGGTGGATACGCAGTATTTT.

This chain connects TRBV9 to TRBJ2-3; D possibly corresponds to TRBD1 (6 bases). The CDR3 runs 14 residues. Trimming pared 6 bases from V and 0 bases from J, leaving 11 bases between. Germline values: CDR1 SGDLS, CDR2 YYNGEE. CDR3 in DNA: TGTGCCAGCACCGGGACACATAGCACAGATACGCAGTATTTT. Its protein product is CASTGTHSTDTQYF.

This clonotype was seen a few times. Relative to the germline gene, one junction end is altered; a read error may explain this. V gene TRBV7-7 combines with J gene TRBJ2-7; D uncertain. The CDR3 extends over 14 amino acids. Germline assignment: CDR1 SSHAT and CDR2 FNYEAQ (reference sequence). This chain's CDR3 is CASNQGRRPYEQYF. For the CDR3, the DNA is TGTGCTAGCAACCAAGGCCGACGGCCCTACGAGCAGTACTTC.

This clonotype was seen only a few times. The rearrangement joins TRBV24-1 to TRBJ2-5; D perhaps matches TRBD2 (6 bases). The CDR3 sequence is 13 residues long. The ends were cut back, 4 bases at V and 4 bases at J, with 9 bases in the middle. Germline CDR1 reads KGHDR; CDR2 reads SFDVKD. Here the CDR3 DNA reads TGTGCCACCAGTGACTGGAGGGGAGAGACCCAGTACTTC. It yields the protein CATSDWRGETQYF.

The CDR3 is CAISKKIGQGLGEQYF. Written as DNA, the CDR3 is TGTGCCATCAGTAAAAAGATCGGACAGGGGCTAGGTGAGCAGTACTTC. The rearrangement uses TRBV10-3 and TRBJ2-7; 9 bases are a match to TRBD1. CDR1 and CDR2 (germline): ENHRY, SYGVKD. Trimming at V came to 5 bases and at J to 7 bases, leaving 15 bases not matched to a gene. This CDR3 has 16 residues.

This clonotype was seen more than once but under ten times. The chain is built from TRBV2 and TRBJ2-7; D is undetermined. The CDR3 is 15 amino acids. The germline gives CDR1 SNHLY, CDR2 FYNNEI. V gave up 0 bases and J gave up 2 bases, with 11 bases separating them. This chain's CDR3 is CASSEAQPLAYEQYF. DNA for the CDR3: TGTGCCAGCAGTGAAGCACAGCCGCTCGCCTACGAGCAGTACTTC.

This chain connects TRBV20-1 to TRBJ2-5; D is possibly TRBD1 (6 bases). From germline, CDR1 is DFQATT and CDR2 SNEGSKA (reference sequence). The CDR3 sequence is 14 residues long. The V and J ends lost 6 bases and 2 bases respectively, with 16 bases between them. In DNA, the CDR3 is TGCAGTGCCAATCCGACAGGTAGTCAAGAGACCCAGTACTTC. As protein: CSANPTGSQETQYF.

This clonotype has at least ten counts. This chain joins TRBV4-1 and TRBJ1-1; the D is unclear. V lost 1 base, J lost 2 bases, and 8 bases lay in between. Germline V lookup: CDR1 MGHRA, CDR2 YSYEKL. CDR3 length: 14 amino acids. The CDR3 region is CASSQGYRNTEAFF. The CDR3 DNA reads TGCGCCAGCAGCCAAGGCTACAGAAACACTGAAGCTTTCTTT.